Listed here are 25 T cell receptor beta chains from one sample, sequenced in a study of radiotherapy plus CTLA-4 blockade in lung cancer. TCRdb keeps only in-frame clones here, not all; method: immunoSEQ multiplex PCR. The table includes more than 65,000 clones, around 86% detected once. Source: peripheral blood, taken from a patient treated with radiotherapy plus ipilimumab. These receptor sequences come from a human donor with non-small cell lung cancer who had stable disease on radiotherapy plus ipilimumab.

The CDR3 sequence is CASSEISSLGISTDTQYF. As DNA, the CDR3 is TGTGCCAGCAGTGAAATCAGTTCTCTGGGAATTAGCACAGATACGCAGTATTTT. This chain uses TRBV2 with TRBJ2-3; D not certain. With 2 bases removed from V and 0 bases from J, the gap between germline ends came to 18 bases. This CDR3 contains 18 residues. Germline lookup yields CDR1 SNHLY and CDR2 FYNNEI.

V is TRBV6-6 and J is TRBJ1-5, with TRBD1 matching over 7 bases. Germline-derived CDR1 and CDR2 are MNHNY and SVGAGI (reference sequence). This CDR3 spans 15 amino acids. V lost 5 bases to trimming and J lost 0 bases; unmatched junction nucleotides: 4. The CDR3 DNA sequence: TGTGCCAGCAGTGTCAGGGGGTCTAGCAATCAGCCCCAGCATTTT. This translates into CASSVRGSSNQPQHF.

This clone was picked up one time. The CDR3 loop is CASSRDRGNEQFF. CDR3 nucleotides: TGTGCCAGCAGCCGGGACAGGGGCAATGAGCAGTTCTTC. This chain links TRBV7-3 with TRBJ2-1; 10 bases line up with TRBD1. CDR3 length: 13 residues. With V trimmed by 5 bases and J by 6 bases, 1 base remained unmatched. CDR1 is SGHTA, CDR2 FQGTGA, per germline.

The chain couples TRBV10-1 to TRBJ1-1; tentatively, D is TRBD1 (6 bases). Trimming pared 10 bases from V and 1 base from J, leaving 13 bases between. Germline V gene data show CDR1 as WNHNN and CDR2 as SYGVQD (reference sequence). This CDR3 contains 13 residues. In nucleotides, the CDR3 is TGCGCCACCCGCTGGGGGGCGAACACTGAAGCTTTCTTT. Translating it yields CATRWGANTEAFF.

The chain uses TRBV7-3 and TRBJ2-1; a possible D gene is TRBD2 (5 bases). This CDR3 spans 15 amino acids. In germline, CDR1 is SGHTA, CDR2 FQGTGA. V lost 0 bases to trimming and J lost 5 bases, with 11 bases between them. CDR3 sequence: CASSLTRAGDNEQFF. CDR3 bases: TGTGCCAGCAGCTTAACCCGTGCCGGGGACAATGAGCAGTTCTTC. Full variable domain (rest looked up from reference TRBV7-3 and TRBJ2-1): GAGVSQTPSNKVTEKGKYVELRCDPISGHTALYWYRQSLGQGPEFLIYFQGTGAADDSGLPNDRFFAVRPEGSVSTLKIQRTERGDSAVYLCASSLTRAGDNEQFFGPGTRLTVL.

V and J are TRBV2 and TRBJ2-2; 13 bases are a match to TRBD2. Germline trimming cut 3 bases from V and 7 bases from J; bases unmatched to any gene: 5. The germline V gene has CDR1 SNHLY and CDR2 FYNNEI. This CDR3 spans 16 amino acids. For the CDR3, the DNA is TGTGCCAGCAGTGAGGGACTAGCGGGAACAGGCGGGGAGCTGTTTTTT. Encoded protein: CASSEGLAGTGGELFF.

The chain couples TRBV7-2 to TRBJ2-7; D is tentatively TRBD1 or TRBD2 (6 bases each). The CDR3 totals 14 residues. With 4 bases removed from V and 6 bases from J, the gap between germline ends came to 16 bases. The germline V gene encodes CDR1 SGHTA and CDR2 FQGNSA. The CDR3 DNA sequence: TGTGCCAGCAGCTCGGACCGGGGGCCTTCCGAGCAGTACTTC. It codes for CASSSDRGPSEQYF.

This chain uses TRBV6-4 with TRBJ2-3; D gene ambiguous. Trimming left V 3 bases short and J 1 base short, with 11 bases between. This CDR3 has 15 residues. In germline, CDR1 is MRHNA, CDR2 SNTAGT. As DNA, the CDR3 is TGTGCCAGCAGTGAGTACCCCCGCGGCACAGATACGCAGTATTTT. Translating gives CASSEYPRGTDTQYF.

CDR3 sequence: CSVEVLDTQYF. The CDR3 DNA is TGCAGCGTGGAGGTTTTAGATACGCAGTATTTT. This chain links TRBV20-1 with TRBJ2-3; TRBD2 is a possible D gene (5 bases). Germline CDR1 is DFQATT and CDR2 is SNEGSKA (reference sequence). The CDR3 is made up of 11 amino acids.

This clone was recorded only once. The V call is TRBV10-2, the J call TRBJ2-5, with 9 bases that match TRBD2. There are 13 residues in the CDR3. Losses at the gene ends were 9 bases for V and 6 bases for J; bases not matched to a gene: 8. Germline V gives CDR1 WSHSY, CDR2 SAAADI. This CDR3 reads CASTSGRFKTQYF. The DNA of the CDR3 is TGCGCCAGTACCAGCGGGAGGTTTAAGACCCAGTACTTC.

The chain is built from TRBV28 and TRBJ2-7; 14 bases align to TRBD2. Germline values: CDR1 MDHEN, CDR2 SYDVKM. V shed 7 bases, J shed 4 bases, and the junction held 9 bases outside the gene matches. This CDR3 region has 16 residues. CDR3 DNA sequence: TGTGCCAGCACCAGACTAGCGGGAGGGCGTGGTTACGAGCAGTACTTC. It is translated as CASTRLAGGRGYEQYF.

The chain is built from TRBV21-1 and TRBJ2-2; the tabulated D call, TRBD2, remains unverified against the DNA. TRBV21-1 is noted as a pseudogene. This CDR3 contains 17 residues. CDR3 residues: CASTQRDVGQNTGELFF. CDR3 coding DNA: TGTGCCAGCACCCAGCGGGATGTGGGACAGAACACCGGGGAGCTGTTTTTT.

This clone was observed a handful of times. V usage is TRBV5-3 and J usage is TRBJ2-7; TRBD1 is a possible D gene (5 bases). TRBV5-3 is sorted into the ORF group, with uncertain function. With 0 bases removed from V and 9 bases from J, the gap between germline ends came to 19 bases. The CDR3 runs to 15 residues. The CDR3 nucleotides are TGTGCCAGAAGCTTGGTTCGCAGGCCCTTAAGGGGGCAGTACTTC. Translation: CARSLVRRPLRGQYF.

This chain joins TRBV5-5 and TRBJ1-4, with 9 bases fitting TRBD1. From germline, CDR1 is SGHKS and CDR2 YYEKEE (reference sequence). The CDR3 spans 16 residues. V was pared by 0 bases and J by 8 bases, with 8 bases of the junction left unmatched. The CDR3 spells CASSLGWGQGGEKLFF. As DNA, the CDR3 is TGTGCCAGCAGCTTGGGGTGGGGACAGGGAGGCGAAAAACTGTTTTTT.

The chain combines TRBV7-3 with TRBJ2-1; TRBD2 agrees at 12 bases. Germline-derived CDR1 and CDR2 are SGHTA and FQGTGA. The CDR3 totals 17 residues. The J segment lost 9 bases and the V segment lost 1 base, leaving 10 bases of the junction unmatched. The CDR3 coding sequence is TGTGCCAGCAGCTTAAACGCACCTAGCGGGGGGGCGTCTGAGCAGTTCTTC. The encoded protein is CASSLNAPSGGASEQFF.

The chain has TRBV6-5 and TRBJ2-7; D is possibly TRBD1 (6 bases). Between the trimmed V and J ends, which lost 10 bases and 3 bases, there was a span of 19 bases. Germline CDR1 MNHEY, CDR2 SVGAGI. This CDR3 contains 14 residues. CDR3 sequence (DNA): TGTGCCACTTGGGGGACAAGACCCAACTACGAGCAGTACTTC. This encodes CATWGTRPNYEQYF.

V is TRBV28 and J is TRBJ1-2; tentatively, D is TRBD1 (6 bases). V was pared by 6 bases and J by 8 bases, with 13 bases between. The CDR3 sequence is 12 residues long. Germline assignment: CDR1 MDHEN and CDR2 SYDVKM. This CDR3 reads CASSTGNVGYTF. CDR3 bases: TGTGCCAGCAGCACAGGGAATGTCGGCTACACCTTC.

V and J are TRBV5-1 and TRBJ2-7; D is undetermined. The CDR3 contains 13 residues. CDR1 and CDR2 from the germline V gene are SGHRS and YFSETQ. Trimming took off 1 base at V and 3 bases at J, with 8 bases between the two ends. The CDR3 nucleotides are TGCGCCAGCAGCTTGCGGGCAGACTACGAGCAGTACTTC. Encoded protein: CASSLRADYEQYF.

This clone appeared a single time. V and J are TRBV11-3 and TRBJ2-5; perhaps TRBD2 as D (6 bases). CDR3 length: 15 residues. Trimming left V 0 bases short and J 8 bases short, with 16 bases between. Germline-derived CDR1 and CDR2 are SGHNT and YENEEA. CDR3 protein: CASSLDGTGGRTQYF. The CDR3 DNA reads as TGTGCCAGCAGCTTAGATGGGACCGGGGGACGTACCCAGTACTTC.

In nucleotides, the CDR3 is TGTGCCAGCAGCCAGGACAGGAGCCAAGAGACCCAGTACTTC. It codes for CASSQDRSQETQYF. This chain uses TRBV6-6 with TRBJ2-5, with 7 positions matching TRBD1. The J segment lost 1 base and the V segment lost 6 bases, leaving 5 bases of the junction unmatched. The CDR3 length is 14 residues. Germline CDR1 and CDR2: MNHNY and SVGAGI (reference sequence).

The chain uses TRBV5-1 and TRBJ1-4; a possible D gene is TRBD1 (5 bases). Looked up from germline, CDR1 is SGHRS and CDR2 is YFSETQ. Trimming pared 5 bases from V and 6 bases from J, leaving 11 bases between. The CDR3 contains 13 residues. The chain's CDR3 is CASSRQGDEKLFF. DNA for the CDR3: TGCGCCAGCAGTAGGCAGGGAGATGAAAAACTGTTTTTT.

The chain combines TRBV27 with TRBJ2-2; 9 bases are shared with TRBD1. Germline V gene sequence: CDR1 MNHEY, CDR2 SMNVEV (reference sequence). The CDR3 is 16 residues long. With V trimmed by 2 bases and J by 7 bases, 8 bases remained unmatched. Written as DNA, the CDR3 is TGTGCCAGCAGTTTAACCCCCCGACAGGGGGACGGGGAGCTGTTTTTT. Protein: CASSLTPRQGDGELFF.

Note on this clone: Because the CDR3's place on the DNA is in doubt, the DNA is left out and the CDR3 is given as listed by TCRdb. The sample contains more than one DNA sequence encoding this CDR3. The chain recombines TRBV9 with TRBJ1-1. Germline CDR1 SGDLS, CDR2 YYNGEE. With termini counted, the CDR3 has 14 amino acids. The CDR3 sequence: CASSVGLGNTEAFF.

The chain couples TRBV27 to TRBJ1-2; 8 bases are a match to TRBD1. CDR3 length: 12 amino acids. V shed 6 bases and J 8 bases; nucleotides not matched to a gene: 5. Per germline, CDR1 MNHEY and CDR2 SMNVEV (reference sequence). This CDR3 is CASRDRVGGYTF. CDR3 DNA: TGTGCCAGCAGGGACAGGGTCGGAGGCTACACCTTC.

This clone was detected once. The chain links TRBV6-5 to TRBJ1-6; no clear D gene. There are 12 residues in the CDR3. Trimming stripped 4 bases from V and 4 bases from J, with 2 bases between. The germline gives CDR1 MNHEY, CDR2 SVGAGI. CDR3 in DNA: TGTGCCAGCAGTTTGTATAATTCACCCCTCCACTTT. The encoded protein is CASSLYNSPLHF.